The present T cell receptor beta chain was sequenced within a study of technical replicates of blood from four donors. TCRdb keeps only in-frame clones here, not all; method: immunoSEQ multiplex PCR. This table has about 69,000 clones, 88% appearing once. Germline V CDR1 and CDR2: LGHNA, YNFKEQ. Trimming took off 4 bases at V and 6 bases at J, with 10 bases between the two ends. CDR3 length: 13 residues. This TCR was sampled from a human donor in good health. Some clones in this sample may be carry-over from other donors' samples. This rearrangement joins TRBV4-2 to TRBJ1-5; D unresolved. Sequencing was done on a sample of PBMCs. In nucleotides, the CDR3 is TGTGCCAGCAGCCTAACGGGTTCTCAGCCCCAGCATTTT. This encodes CASSLTGSQPQHF.